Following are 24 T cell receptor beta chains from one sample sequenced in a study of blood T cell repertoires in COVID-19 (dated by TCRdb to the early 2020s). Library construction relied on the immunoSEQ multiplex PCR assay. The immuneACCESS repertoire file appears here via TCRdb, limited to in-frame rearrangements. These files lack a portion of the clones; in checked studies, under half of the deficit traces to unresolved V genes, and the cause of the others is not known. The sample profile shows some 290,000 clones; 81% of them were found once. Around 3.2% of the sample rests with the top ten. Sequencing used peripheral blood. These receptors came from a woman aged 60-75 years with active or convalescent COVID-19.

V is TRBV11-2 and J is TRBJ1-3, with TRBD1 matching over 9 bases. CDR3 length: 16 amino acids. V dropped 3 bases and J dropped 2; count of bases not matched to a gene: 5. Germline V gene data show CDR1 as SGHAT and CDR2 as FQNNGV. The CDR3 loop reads CASSFDRGNAGNTIYF. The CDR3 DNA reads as TGTGCCAGCAGCTTCGACAGGGGGAACGCTGGAAACACCATATATTTT. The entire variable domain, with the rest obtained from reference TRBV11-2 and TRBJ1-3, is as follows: EAGVAQSPRYKIIEKRQSVAFWCNPISGHATLYWYQQILGQGPKLLIQFQNNGVVDDSQLPKDRFSAERLKGVDSTLKIQPAKLEDSAVYLCASSFDRGNAGNTIYFGEGSWLTVV.

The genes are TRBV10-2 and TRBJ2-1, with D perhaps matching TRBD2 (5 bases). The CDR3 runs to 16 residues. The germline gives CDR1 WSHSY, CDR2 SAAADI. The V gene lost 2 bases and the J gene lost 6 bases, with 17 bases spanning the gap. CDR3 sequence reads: CASSEPTLGIRNEQFF. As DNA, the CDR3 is TGCGCCAGCAGTGAGCCGACCCTCGGGATACGCAATGAGCAGTTCTTC.

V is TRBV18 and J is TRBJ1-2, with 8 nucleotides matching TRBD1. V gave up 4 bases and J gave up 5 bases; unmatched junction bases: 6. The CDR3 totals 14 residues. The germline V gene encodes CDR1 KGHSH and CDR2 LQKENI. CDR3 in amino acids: CASSLGQGEYGYTF. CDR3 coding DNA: TGTGCCAGCTCACTCGGACAGGGAGAGTATGGCTACACCTTC.

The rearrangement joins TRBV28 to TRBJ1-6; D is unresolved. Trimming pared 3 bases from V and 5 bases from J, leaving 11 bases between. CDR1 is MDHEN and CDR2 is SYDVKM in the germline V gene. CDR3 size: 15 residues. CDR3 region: CASSFPGTNNSPLHF. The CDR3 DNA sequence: TGTGCCAGCAGTTTTCCCGGAACTAATAATTCACCCCTCCACTTT.

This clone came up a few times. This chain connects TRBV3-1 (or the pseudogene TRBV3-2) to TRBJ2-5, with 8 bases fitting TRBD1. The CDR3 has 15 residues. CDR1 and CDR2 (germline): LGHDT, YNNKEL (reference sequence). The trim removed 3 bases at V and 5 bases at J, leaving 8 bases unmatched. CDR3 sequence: CASSHADRGGETQYF. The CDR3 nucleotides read TGTGCCAGCAGCCATGCAGACAGGGGCGGTGAGACCCAGTACTTC.

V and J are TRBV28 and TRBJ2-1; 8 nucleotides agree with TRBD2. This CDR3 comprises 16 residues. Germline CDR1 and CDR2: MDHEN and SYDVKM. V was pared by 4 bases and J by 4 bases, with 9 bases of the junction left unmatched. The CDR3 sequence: CASSSASGGPYNEQFF. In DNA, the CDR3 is TGTGCCAGCAGTTCGGCCAGCGGGGGCCCTTACAATGAGCAGTTCTTC.

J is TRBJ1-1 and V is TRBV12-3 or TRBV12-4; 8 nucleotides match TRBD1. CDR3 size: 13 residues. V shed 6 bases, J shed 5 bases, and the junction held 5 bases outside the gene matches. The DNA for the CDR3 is TGTGCCAGCAGGTACAGGGGGGGGACTGAAGCTTTCTTT. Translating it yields CASRYRGGTEAFF.

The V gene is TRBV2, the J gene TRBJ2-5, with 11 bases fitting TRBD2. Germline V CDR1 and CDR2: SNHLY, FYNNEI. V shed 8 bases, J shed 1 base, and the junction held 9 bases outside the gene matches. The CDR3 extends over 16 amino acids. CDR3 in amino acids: CASGGIAGGGQETQYF. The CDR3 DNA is TGTGCCAGCGGAGGTATAGCGGGGGGGGGCCAAGAGACCCAGTACTTC.

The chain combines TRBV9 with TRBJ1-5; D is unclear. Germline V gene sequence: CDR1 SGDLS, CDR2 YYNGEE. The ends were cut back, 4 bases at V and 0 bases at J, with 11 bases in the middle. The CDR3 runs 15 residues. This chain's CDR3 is CASSPGGGSNQPQHF. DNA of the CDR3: TGTGCCAGCAGCCCAGGCGGAGGTAGCAATCAGCCCCAGCATTTT. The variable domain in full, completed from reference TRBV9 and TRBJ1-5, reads DSGVTQTPKHLITATGQRVTLRCSPRSGDLSVYWYQQSLDQGLQFLIQYYNGEERAKGNILERFSAQQFPDLHSELNLSSLELGDSALYFCASSPGGGSNQPQHFGDGTRLSIL.

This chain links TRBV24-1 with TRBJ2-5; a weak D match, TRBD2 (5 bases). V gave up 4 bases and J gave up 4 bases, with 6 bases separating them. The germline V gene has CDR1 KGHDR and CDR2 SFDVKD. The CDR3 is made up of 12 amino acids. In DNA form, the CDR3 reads TGTGCCACCAGTGAGCGGGTAGAGACCCAGTACTTC. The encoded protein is CATSERVETQYF.

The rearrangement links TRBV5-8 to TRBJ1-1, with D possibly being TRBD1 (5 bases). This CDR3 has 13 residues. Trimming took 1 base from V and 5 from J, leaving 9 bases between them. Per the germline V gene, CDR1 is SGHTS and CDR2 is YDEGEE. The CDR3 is CASSLQGATEAFF. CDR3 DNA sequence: TGTGCCAGCAGCTTGCAAGGGGCAACTGAAGCTTTCTTT. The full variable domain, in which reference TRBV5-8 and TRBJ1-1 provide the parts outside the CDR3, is EAGVTQSPTHLIKTRGQQATLRCSPISGHTSVYWYQQALGLGLQFLLWYDEGEERNRGNFPPRFSGRQFPNYSSELNVNALELEDSALYLCASSLQGATEAFFGQGTRLTVV.

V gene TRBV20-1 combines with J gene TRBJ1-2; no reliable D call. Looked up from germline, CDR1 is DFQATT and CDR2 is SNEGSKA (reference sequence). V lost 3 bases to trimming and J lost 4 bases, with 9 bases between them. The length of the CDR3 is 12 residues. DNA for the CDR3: TGCAGTGCTAGTTATAGAGGCTATGGCTACACCTTC. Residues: CSASYRGYGYTF.

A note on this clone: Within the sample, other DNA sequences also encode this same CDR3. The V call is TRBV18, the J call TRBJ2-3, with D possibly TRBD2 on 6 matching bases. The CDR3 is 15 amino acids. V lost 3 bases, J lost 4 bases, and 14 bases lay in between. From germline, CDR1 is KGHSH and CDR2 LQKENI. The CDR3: CASSPVGGGADTQYF. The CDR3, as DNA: TGTGCCAGCTCACCCGTGGGGGGTGGAGCAGATACGCAGTATTTT.

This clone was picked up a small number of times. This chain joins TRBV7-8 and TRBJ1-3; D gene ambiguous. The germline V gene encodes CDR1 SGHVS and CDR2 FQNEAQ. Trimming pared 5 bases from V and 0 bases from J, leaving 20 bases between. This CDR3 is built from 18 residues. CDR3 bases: TGTGCCAGCAGCCCGTACTGGTGGTCGCTACTCTCTGGAAACACCATATATTTT. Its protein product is CASSPYWWSLLSGNTIYF.

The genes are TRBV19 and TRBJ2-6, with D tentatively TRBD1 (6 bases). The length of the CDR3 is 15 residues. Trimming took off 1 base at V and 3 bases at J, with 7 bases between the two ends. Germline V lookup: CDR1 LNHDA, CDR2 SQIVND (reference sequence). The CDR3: CASSIVRGGANVLTF. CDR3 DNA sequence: TGTGCCAGTAGTATAGTCAGGGGTGGGGCCAACGTCCTGACTTTC.

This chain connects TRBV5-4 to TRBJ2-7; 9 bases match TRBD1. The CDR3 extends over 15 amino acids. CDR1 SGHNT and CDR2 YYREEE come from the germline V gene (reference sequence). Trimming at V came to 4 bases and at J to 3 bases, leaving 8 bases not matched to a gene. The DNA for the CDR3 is TGTGCCAGCAGCCCTGGGACAGGGTTCAACTACGAGCAGTACTTC. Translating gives CASSPGTGFNYEQYF.

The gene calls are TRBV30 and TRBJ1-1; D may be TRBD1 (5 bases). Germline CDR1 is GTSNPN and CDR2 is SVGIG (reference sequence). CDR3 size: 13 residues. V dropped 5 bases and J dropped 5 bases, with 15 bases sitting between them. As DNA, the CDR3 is TGTGCCTGGGGCGAGGACGGGGGGACTGAAGCTTTCTTT. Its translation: CAWGEDGGTEAFF.

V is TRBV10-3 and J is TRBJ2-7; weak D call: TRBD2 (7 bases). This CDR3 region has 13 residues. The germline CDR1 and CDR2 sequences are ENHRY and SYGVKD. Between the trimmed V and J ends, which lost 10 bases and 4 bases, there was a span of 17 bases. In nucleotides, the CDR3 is TGTGCCACATCCGCGGGGGCCCGATACGAGCAGTACTTC. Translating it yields CATSAGARYEQYF.

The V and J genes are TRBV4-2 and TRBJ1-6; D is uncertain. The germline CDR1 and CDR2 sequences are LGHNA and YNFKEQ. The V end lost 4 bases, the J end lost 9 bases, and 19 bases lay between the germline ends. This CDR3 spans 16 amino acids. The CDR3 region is CASSPNPRVQGSPLHF. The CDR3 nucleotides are TGTGCCAGCAGCCCCAACCCCCGGGTTCAAGGTTCACCCCTCCACTTT.

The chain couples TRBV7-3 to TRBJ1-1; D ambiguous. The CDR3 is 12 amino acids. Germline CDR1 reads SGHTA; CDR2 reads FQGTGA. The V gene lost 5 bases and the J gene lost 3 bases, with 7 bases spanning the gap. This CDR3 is CASSPVDTEAFF. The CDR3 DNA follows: TGTGCCAGCAGCCCCGTCGACACTGAAGCTTTCTTT.

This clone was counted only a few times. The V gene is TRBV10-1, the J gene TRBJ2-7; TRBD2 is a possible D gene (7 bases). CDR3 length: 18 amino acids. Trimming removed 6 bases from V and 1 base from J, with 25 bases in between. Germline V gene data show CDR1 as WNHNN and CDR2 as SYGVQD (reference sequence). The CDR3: CASSGGHSVLVESYEQYF. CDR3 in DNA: TGCGCCAGCAGCGGGGGGCACAGTGTGTTGGTGGAGTCCTACGAGCAGTACTTC.

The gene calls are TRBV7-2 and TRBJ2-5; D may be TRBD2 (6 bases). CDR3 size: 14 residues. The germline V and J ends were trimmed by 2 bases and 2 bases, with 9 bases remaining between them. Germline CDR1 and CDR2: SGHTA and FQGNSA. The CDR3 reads CASSLYGTQETQYF. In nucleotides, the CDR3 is TGTGCCAGCAGCTTATATGGGACTCAAGAGACCCAGTACTTC. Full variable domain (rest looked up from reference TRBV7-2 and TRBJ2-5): GAGVSQSPSNKVTEKGKDVELRCDPISGHTALYWYRQSLGQGLEFLIYFQGNSAPDKSGLPSDRFSAERTGGSVSTLTIQRTQQEDSAVYLCASSLYGTQETQYFGPGTRLLVL.

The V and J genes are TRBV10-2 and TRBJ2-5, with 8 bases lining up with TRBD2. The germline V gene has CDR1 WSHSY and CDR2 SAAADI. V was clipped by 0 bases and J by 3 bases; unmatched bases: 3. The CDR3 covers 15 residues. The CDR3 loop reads CASSESPAGEETQYF. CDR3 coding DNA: TGCGCCAGCAGTGAGTCGCCAGCGGGGGAAGAGACCCAGTACTTC.

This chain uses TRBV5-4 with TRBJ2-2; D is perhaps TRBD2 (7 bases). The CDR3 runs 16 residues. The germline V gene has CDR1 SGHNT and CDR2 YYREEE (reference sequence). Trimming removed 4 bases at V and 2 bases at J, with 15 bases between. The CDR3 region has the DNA TGTGCCAGCAGCACCAGACGGGGGGCAAACACCGGGGAGCTGTTTTTT. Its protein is CASSTRRGANTGELFF.